A selection of T cell receptor beta chains follows, all from one sample in a study of cytomegalovirus exposure and HLA in healthy donors. Repertoires were generated with immunoSEQ multiplex PCR, while TCRdb's copy carries only in-frame clones and drops some. The sample yields more than 80,000 clones, under 80% seen once. The sample taken for sequencing was PBMCs. These receptors were collected from a man in his 60s in good health and CMV-seronegative. CDR3s include the opening cysteine and the closing phenylalanine or tryptophan. D genes are given only for firm matches. Expanded clones are given a class, and other clones once, few, many or no size at all.

j_call v_call d_call clone_size cdr3_aa cdr3_nt
TRBJ2-3 TRBV4-1 TRBD2 . CASSLRTSGVPDTQYF TGCGCCAGCAGCCTAAGGACTAGCGGGGTACCGGATACGCAGTATTTT
TRBJ2-1 TRBV11-2 . . CASSLDLPWQFF TGTGCCAGCAGCTTAGATCTCCCCTGGCAGTTCTTC
TRBJ2-7 TRBV7-8 TRBD1 . CASSQGQGFYEQYF TGTGCCAGCAGCCAGGGACAGGGATTCTACGAGCAGTACTTC
TRBJ2-7 TRBV4-2 TRBD2 . CASSQVTRGGPGSYEQYF TGTGCCAGCAGCCAAGTGACGCGGGGGGGCCCCGGATCCTACGAGCAGTACTTC
TRBJ2-7 TRBV2 . . CASSVSDRSYEQYF TGTGCCAGCAGTGTGTCAGACAGATCCTACGAGCAGTACTTC
TRBJ1-2 TRBV14 TRBD1 . CASSQEGTGNYGYTF TGTGCCAGCAGCCAAGAGGGGACAGGGAACTATGGCTACACCTTC
TRBJ1-1 TRBV5-6 . few CASSPGDYTEAFF TGTGCCAGCAGCCCCGGGGATTACACTGAAGCTTTCTTT
TRBJ1-1 TRBV4-2 . . CASSQDWLNTEAFF TGTGCCAGCAGCCAAGATTGGCTGAACACTGAAGCTTTCTTT
TRBJ2-3 TRBV9 TRBD2 once CASSELAGSTDTQYF TGTGCCAGCAGCGAACTAGCGGGGAGCACAGATACGCAGTATTTT
TRBJ2-2 TRBV6-4 TRBD2 . CASSTSGGSHGELFF TGTGCCAGCAGCACTAGCGGGGGTTCCCACGGGGAGCTGTTTTTT
TRBJ2-3 TRBV9 . . CASSVQGQDTQYF TGTGCCAGCAGCGTACAGGGGCAAGATACGCAGTATTTT
TRBJ2-3 TRBV9 . . CASSVGAGNRPSTDTQYF TGTGCCAGCAGCGTAGGGGCGGGGAACCGCCCTAGCACAGATACGCAGTATTTT
TRBJ2-7 TRBV5-1 TRBD2 . CASSLAGGTYEQYF TGCGCCAGCAGCTTGGCCGGGGGGACCTACGAGCAGTACTTC
TRBJ1-6 TRBV2 . . CASSESHNSPLHF TGTGCCAGCAGTGAGTCTCATAATTCACCCCTCCACTTT
TRBJ2-6 TRBV5-6 . . CASSLGGSGANVLTF TGTGCCAGCAGCTTAGGAGGGTCTGGGGCCAACGTCCTGACTTTC
TRBJ1-3 TRBV5-1 . . CASSLSSGDAGNTIYF TGCGCCAGCAGCCTCTCCTCGGGGGATGCTGGAAACACCATATATTTT
TRBJ2-1 TRBV4-1 TRBD2 . CASSQVGSGGPNSYNEQFF TGCGCCAGCAGCCAAGTGGGCAGCGGGGGACCAAATTCCTACAATGAGCAGTTCTTC
TRBJ1-2 TRBV19 . few CASSRAPNVGYTF TGTGCCAGTAGCAGGGCCCCCAACGTCGGCTACACCTTC
TRBJ2-5 TRBV30 TRBD2 . CAWSVLAGVSETQYF TGTGCCTGGAGTGTTCTAGCGGGGGTCAGCGAGACCCAGTACTTC
TRBJ2-3 TRBV7-8 . . CASSLRGRGTDTQYF TGTGCCAGCAGCTTACGTGGCAGGGGCACAGATACGCAGTATTTT
TRBJ1-1 TRBV5-1 . . CASSQVGGPEEAFF TGCGCCAGCAGCCAAGTCGGGGGGCCGGAGGAAGCTTTCTTT
TRBJ2-3 TRBV6-4 TRBD2 . CASSEGAGGPTDTQYF TGTGCCAGCAGTGAGGGAGCGGGGGGGCCCACAGATACGCAGTATTTT
TRBJ1-5 TRBV15 TRBD1 . CATSRVYGPGQTLKQPQHF TGTGCCACCAGCAGAGTATATGGCCCGGGACAGACTCTAAAACAGCCCCAGCATTTT
TRBJ1-1 TRBV19 . few CASKGWGQGNTEAFF TGTGCCAGTAAGGGGTGGGGGCAGGGGAACACTGAAGCTTTCTTT
TRBJ1-1 TRBV27 . . CASSGHSTPNEAFF TGTGCCAGCAGTGGACACTCCACGCCGAATGAAGCTTTCTTT
TRBJ1-2 TRBV5-4 TRBD1 . CASSLRTGANYGYTF TGTGCCAGCAGCCTAAGGACAGGGGCCAACTATGGCTACACCTTC
TRBJ1-4 TRBV6-4 . . CASKTGPEEKLFF TGTGCCAGCAAAACAGGGCCCGAGGAAAAACTGTTTTTT
TRBJ2-5 TRBV5-6 . many CASSLGPGTPAYQETQYF TGTGCCAGCAGCTTGGGACCCGGGACTCCAGCGTACCAAGAGACCCAGTACTTC
TRBJ1-1 TRBV29-1 TRBD1 . CSARTGSNTEAFF TGCAGCGCCCGGACAGGATCCAACACTGAAGCTTTCTTT
TRBJ2-2 TRBV5-1 . . CASSFAAGELFF TGCGCCAGCAGCTTCGCAGCCGGGGAGCTGTTTTTT
TRBJ1-5 TRBV19 . . CASSILREGNQPQHF TGTGCCAGTAGTATACTCAGGGAGGGCAATCAGCCCCAGCATTTT
TRBJ1-1 TRBV29-1 TRBD1 few CSSRQGGDTEAFF TGCAGCTCACGACAGGGGGGTGACACTGAAGCTTTCTTT
TRBJ2-5 TRBV7-9 TRBD1 . CASSRTTGGEETQYF TGTGCCAGCAGCCGCACAACAGGGGGCGAGGAGACCCAGTACTTC
TRBJ1-5 TRBV12-5 . few CASGLGSGLNQPQHF TGTGCTAGTGGTTTGGGTTCAGGTTTAAATCAGCCCCAGCATTTT
TRBJ2-1 TRBV6-1 TRBD2 . CASTPLAAYNEQFF TGTGCCAGCACCCCACTAGCGGCCTACAATGAGCAGTTCTTC
TRBJ1-6 TRBV12-1 . . CASFKDKGVSSSYNSPLHF TGTGCCAGCTTCAAAGACAAGGGGGTTTCTAGCTCCTATAATTCACCCCTCCACTTT
TRBJ2-5 TRBV7-3 . . CASSFRGGPETQYF TGTGCCAGCAGCTTTAGGGGGGGGCCGGAGACCCAGTACTTC
TRBJ2-3 TRBV10-2 TRBD2 . CASSEQTSGSDTQYF TGCGCCAGCAGTGAGCAGACTAGCGGATCAGATACGCAGTATTTT
TRBJ1-4 TRBV7-9 . . CASSKDIREKLFF TGTGCCAGCAGCAAGGACATTCGTGAAAAACTGTTTTTT
TRBJ1-5 TRBV2 . few CASSNSAGGDGQPQHF TGTGCCAGCAGTAATTCGGCGGGAGGGGATGGTCAGCCCCAGCATTTT
TRBJ2-3 TRBV30 . . CAWSWEIDTQYF TGTGCCTGGAGTTGGGAGATAGATACGCAGTATTTT
TRBJ2-1 TRBV6-1 . . CASGEQGLSYNEQFF TGTGCCAGCGGGGAACAGGGATTATCCTACAATGAGCAGTTCTTC
TRBJ1-2 TRBV7-9 TRBD1 once CASSLGLDRGSNYGYTF TGTGCCAGCAGCTTAGGTCTAGACAGGGGGAGTAACTATGGCTACACCTTC
TRBJ1-2 TRBV19 . . CASTPLASDLFTF TGTGCCAGTACCCCCCTAGCGAGTGACTTATTCACCTTC
TRBJ1-5 TRBV7-9 . . CASSLGRGEHQPQHF TGTGCCAGCAGCTTAGGGCGGGGGGAACATCAGCCCCAGCATTTT
TRBJ2-3 TRBV7-2 . . CASSLADWRDGTDTQYF TGTGCCAGCAGCTTAGCTGACTGGCGGGACGGCACAGATACGCAGTATTTT
TRBJ2-1 TRBV28 TRBD2 . CASRRRPLAGGYNEQFF TGTGCCAGCAGGAGGAGGCCCCTAGCGGGGGGGTACAATGAGCAGTTCTTC
TRBJ2-3 TRBV5-1 . few CASSLDLPQANTQYF TGCGCCAGCAGCTTGGATCTGCCCCAAGCGAATACGCAGTATTTT
TRBJ1-6 TRBV30 . . CAWSSRGSDSPLHF TGTGCCTGGAGTTCGCGGGGGAGCGATTCACCCCTCCACTTT
TRBJ1-6 TRBV6-5 . few CASSLTSSYNSPLHF TGTGCCAGCAGTCTAACTAGCTCCTATAATTCACCCCTCCACTTT
TRBJ1-2 TRBV11-2 . . CASTGGGYYGYTF TGTGCCAGCACCGGGGGGGGCTACTATGGCTACACCTTC
TRBJ2-3 TRBV5-1 . few CASTRQYTDTQYF TGCGCCAGCACTAGACAGTACACAGATACGCAGTATTTT
TRBJ2-1 TRBV7-3 . few CASSLDSNPYNEQFF TGTGCCAGCAGCTTGGACTCGAACCCCTACAATGAGCAGTTCTTC
TRBJ2-1 TRBV11-1 TRBD1 . CASSFLTGDNEQFF TGTGCCAGCAGCTTCCTTACAGGGGACAATGAGCAGTTCTTC
TRBJ1-2 TRBV2 TRBD1 many CASSEGQPYGYTF TGTGCCAGCAGCGAGGGACAGCCTTATGGCTACACCTTC
TRBJ2-7 TRBV4-1 TRBD1 . CASSQEIGDRGRVRNEQYF TGCGCCAGCAGCCAAGAGATTGGGGACAGGGGGCGGGTGCGGAACGAGCAGTACTTC
TRBJ1-2 TRBV7-3 TRBD1 once CASSLTGDSQVSYGYTF TGTGCCAGCAGCCTAACTGGGGACAGCCAGGTTTCGTATGGCTACACCTTC